Each of the 31 T cell receptor beta chains below was sequenced from the same sample in a study of shared clonotypes between healthy human individuals (dated by TCRdb to 2020 to 2022). Library generation was performed with the immunoSEQ multiplex PCR assay. TCRdb retrieved this table from immuneACCESS and kept in-frame rearrangements only. Not all clones are present; in checked studies, unresolved V genes account for under half, and no reason is known for the remainder. A total of roughly 2.2 million clones appear in this sample, approximately 95% of them only once. The ten top clones hold about 0.39% of the sample. Sequenced input: naive CD4+ T cells from PBMCs. The cell subset or site label of this sample denotes: CD45RA+ positively selected. These receptors originate from a man aged 18 to 29 in good health. Some clones in this sample may be carry-over from other donors' samples.

The chain carries TRBV10-3 and TRBJ2-3; tentatively, D is TRBD2 (6 bases). Germline values: CDR1 ENHRY, CDR2 SYGVKD. The CDR3 contains 16 residues. V lost 6 bases to trimming and J lost 0 bases, with 16 bases between them. In DNA, the CDR3 is TGTGCCATCAGGCCCCTACTAGCTCCTAGCACAGATACGCAGTATTTT. Protein product: CAIRPLLAPSTDTQYF.

The chain employs TRBV27 and TRBJ2-7, with D possibly TRBD1 on 6 matching bases. Germline lookup yields CDR1 MNHEY and CDR2 SMNVEV (reference sequence). The CDR3 covers 14 residues. The V end lost 6 bases, the J end lost 0 bases, and 12 bases lay between the germline ends. CDR3 nucleotides: TGTGCCAGCAGGCGAGACAGGAGCTCCTACGAGCAGTACTTC. It codes for CASRRDRSSYEQYF.

CDR3 region: CASSPGLGGLKGETQYF. The CDR3 DNA sequence: TGTGCCAGTAGCCCCGGCCTGGGGGGCCTTAAAGGAGAGACCCAGTACTTC. V is TRBV19 and J is TRBJ2-5; D tentatively reads TRBD1 or TRBD2 (6 bases each). V was clipped by 6 bases and J by 4 bases, with 24 bases between them. The CDR3 is 17 residues long. CDR1 is LNHDA, CDR2 SQIVND, per germline (reference sequence). Together with reference TRBV19 and TRBJ2-5, the CDR3 gives the full variable domain: DGGITQSPKYLFRKEGQNVTLSCEQNLNHDAMYWYRQDPGQGLRLIYYSQIVNDFQKGDIAEGYSVSREKKESFPLTVTSAQKNPTAFYLCASSPGLGGLKGETQYFGPGTRLLVL.

The rearrangement uses TRBV4-1 and TRBJ2-4, with 10 bases aligning to TRBD2. Losses at the gene ends were 0 bases for V and 7 bases for J; bases not matched to a gene: 9. The germline gives CDR1 MGHRA, CDR2 YSYEKL. The CDR3 totals 17 residues. CDR3: CASSQDGSGRARNIQYF. CDR3 bases: TGCGCCAGCAGCCAAGATGGGAGCGGGAGGGCCCGGAACATTCAGTACTTC.

The V call is TRBV9, the J call TRBJ1-2; D call uncertain. Germline assignment: CDR1 SGDLS and CDR2 YYNGEE. Deletions cut 0 bases from V and 2 bases from J, with 5 bases between. The length of the CDR3 is 13 residues. The CDR3 DNA is TGTGCCAGCAGCGTAGAGGCAAACTATGGCTACACCTTC. Its protein is CASSVEANYGYTF.

CDR3 in DNA: TGTGCCAGCAGCGTAGTTTCGACTTACAATGAGCAGTTCTTC. Its protein is CASSVVSTYNEQFF. V gene TRBV9 combines with J gene TRBJ2-1; D uncertain. This CDR3 is built from 14 residues. Per germline, CDR1 SGDLS and CDR2 YYNGEE. Trimming shortened V by 0 bases and J by 4 bases, and 8 bases separated the two germline ends.

J is TRBJ2-5 and V is TRBV7-3; 12 bases fit TRBD2. The J call may be in error: the DNA end matches TRBJ2-7 better. This CDR3 has 15 residues. The germline V gene has CDR1 SGHTA and CDR2 FQGTGA. Here the CDR3 reads CASSPRLAGVYEQYF. The CDR3 DNA is TGTGCCAGCAGCCCAAGACTAGCGGGAGTCTACGAGCAGTACTTC.

The V and J genes are TRBV2 and TRBJ2-1, with 13 bases lining up with TRBD2. Trimming removed 6 bases from V and 0 bases from J; junction bases left unmatched: 5. Germline lookup yields CDR1 SNHLY and CDR2 FYNNEI. The CDR3 contains 17 residues. Here the CDR3 DNA reads TGTGCCAGCAGAGGACTAGCGGGGGCGAACTCCTACAATGAGCAGTTCTTC. Amino acids: CASRGLAGANSYNEQFF. Based on the CDR3 plus reference TRBV2 and TRBJ2-1, the full variable domain is EPEVTQTPSHQVTQMGQEVILRCVPISNHLYFYWYRQILGQKVEFLVSFYNNEISEKSEIFDDQFSVERPDGSNFTLKIRSTKLEDSAMYFCASRGLAGANSYNEQFFGPGTRLTVL.

The CDR3 spells CASSPTGARTDTQYF. CDR3 coding DNA: TGTGCCAGCAGTCCTACAGGGGCACGCACAGATACGCAGTATTTT. The chain recombines TRBV2 with TRBJ2-3, with 7 bases that match TRBD1. The CDR3 has 15 residues. V trimming: 5 bases; J trimming: 1 base; junction bases outside the gene matches: 6. Germline V gives CDR1 SNHLY, CDR2 FYNNEI.

The J gene is TRBJ1-5, the V gene TRBV7-9, with a possible D match to TRBD1 (5 bases). V shed 5 bases and J shed 0 bases, with 14 bases lying between them. The CDR3 has 16 residues. Looked up from germline, CDR1 is SEHNR and CDR2 is FQNEAQ (reference sequence). CDR3: CASSLDSSYSNQPQHF. The CDR3 bases are TGTGCCAGCAGCCTCGACAGCAGTTATAGCAATCAGCCCCAGCATTTT.

The genes are TRBV28 and TRBJ1-1; no reliable D call. The V end lost 1 base, the J end lost 3 bases, and 27 bases lay between the germline ends. This CDR3 is 20 amino acids long. Germline lookup yields CDR1 MDHEN and CDR2 SYDVKM. DNA for the CDR3: TGTGCCAGCAGTTTATCGGTCCCCTCGGTCTACACGGGTCGATACACTGAAGCTTTCTTT. It codes for CASSLSVPSVYTGRYTEAFF.

Written as DNA, the CDR3 is TGCGCCAGCAGCAAGACAGGGAACACCGGGGAGCTGTTTTTT. Protein product: CASSKTGNTGELFF. The gene calls are TRBV5-1 and TRBJ2-2; D perhaps matches TRBD1 (6 bases). Germline V CDR1 and CDR2: SGHRS, YFSETQ. Between the trimmed V and J ends, which lost 4 bases and 1 base, there was a span of 8 bases. This CDR3 is built from 14 residues.

V is TRBV11-1 and J is TRBJ2-7, with 11 bases aligning to TRBD1. Germline V gene sequence: CDR1 SGHAT, CDR2 FQDESV (reference sequence). V was clipped by 4 bases and J by 9 bases; unmatched bases: 14. The CDR3 consists of 16 residues. CDR3 sequence (DNA): TGTGCCAGCAGCTCTCAGGGGACAGGGGGATACCTCAGGCAGTACTTC. This translates into CASSSQGTGGYLRQYF.

This clone was seen more than once but under ten times. The V and J genes are TRBV20-1 and TRBJ1-5, with D unclear. V was pared by 7 bases and J by 9 bases, with 4 bases between. CDR3 length equals 8 residues. Germline V gives CDR1 DFQATT, CDR2 SNEGSKA (reference sequence). The CDR3 DNA reads TGCAGTGTACCGCCCCAGCATTTT. It codes for CSVPPQHF.

This sequence joins TRBV9 and TRBJ1-2; weak D call: TRBD1 (5 bases). The germline V gene has CDR1 SGDLS and CDR2 YYNGEE. Trimming left V 3 bases short and J 0 bases short, with 9 bases between. The CDR3 loop spans 14 amino acids. DNA for the CDR3: TGTGCCAGCAGCGAGTCAGGGACTAACTATGGCTACACCTTC. The encoded protein is CASSESGTNYGYTF.

V usage is TRBV2 and J usage is TRBJ2-2, with 8 bases aligning to TRBD1. The J segment lost 7 bases and the V segment lost 5 bases, leaving 6 bases of the junction unmatched. This CDR3 is built from 14 residues. Germline CDR1 SNHLY, CDR2 FYNNEI. CDR3 in DNA: TGTGCCAGCAGTCCGCGGACAGGGCACGGGGAGCTGTTTTTT. Translation gives CASSPRTGHGELFF.

The table lists this clone with a count of one. The genes are TRBV7-3 and TRBJ2-1; 8 bases match TRBD1. V was pared by 4 bases and J by 4 bases, with 3 bases of the junction left unmatched. Germline V CDR1 and CDR2: SGHTA, FQGTGA. The CDR3 length is 14 residues. CDR3 protein: CASSSTGAYNEQFF. Here the CDR3 DNA reads TGTGCCAGCAGCTCGACAGGGGCTTACAATGAGCAGTTCTTC.

The CDR3 nucleotides are TGTGCCAGCAGTGCTTTGACAGGGGGCGCAGATACGCAGTATTTT. Amino acid sequence: CASSALTGGADTQYF. The chain combines TRBV6-4 with TRBJ2-3, with 10 bases that match TRBD1. The V gene's germline CDR1 is MRHNA and CDR2 SNTAGT. V shed 4 bases and J 4 bases; nucleotides not matched to a gene: 5. This CDR3 contains 15 residues.

V and J are TRBV29-1 and TRBJ2-1; D gene unclear. Germline V gene data show CDR1 as SQVTM and CDR2 as ANQGSEA. Trimming stripped 4 bases from V and 10 bases from J, with 20 bases between. There are 14 residues in the CDR3. The CDR3 spells CSVGLLKALGEQFF. In DNA form, the CDR3 reads TGCAGCGTTGGTCTTCTGAAGGCCTTAGGCGAGCAGTTCTTC.

The chain has TRBV11-2 and TRBJ1-1; D gene uncertain. Per germline, CDR1 SGHAT and CDR2 FQNNGV. There are 13 residues in the CDR3. V lost 2 bases and J 7 bases, leaving 11 bases between the germline ends. The CDR3 DNA reads TGTGCCAGCAGCTTATCCCGCACGAGTGAAGCTTTCTTT. This gives the protein CASSLSRTSEAFF. The entire variable domain, with the rest obtained from reference TRBV11-2 and TRBJ1-1, is as follows: EAGVAQSPRYKIIEKRQSVAFWCNPISGHATLYWYQQILGQGPKLLIQFQNNGVVDDSQLPKDRFSAERLKGVDSTLKIQPAKLEDSAVYLCASSLSRTSEAFFGQGTRLTVV.

The genes are TRBV9 and TRBJ2-1; TRBD2 matches 10 bases. Germline values: CDR1 SGDLS, CDR2 YYNGEE. The CDR3 contains 16 residues. Trimming took 0 bases from V and 5 from J; bases not matched to a gene: 5. The CDR3 sequence is CASSVEVLAGDNEQFF. In DNA, the CDR3 is TGTGCCAGCAGCGTAGAAGTCCTAGCGGGAGACAATGAGCAGTTCTTC.

The rearrangement links TRBV11-3 to TRBJ1-6; no firm D call. V was shortened by 3 bases and J by 8 bases, with 8 bases between the two germline ends. Germline CDR1 reads SGHNT; CDR2 reads YENEEA. This CDR3 is 13 amino acids long. This chain's CDR3 is CASSFTEDSPLHF. The CDR3 DNA follows: TGTGCCAGCAGCTTTACGGAGGATTCACCCCTCCACTTT.

V usage is TRBV29-1 and J usage is TRBJ2-7; 12 nucleotides line up with TRBD2. The CDR3 sequence is 15 residues long. With 4 bases clipped from V and 3 bases from J, the junction kept 7 bases outside the gene matches. In germline, CDR1 is SQVTM, CDR2 ANQGSEA. The CDR3 loop reads CSVGRLAGVGYEQYF. The CDR3 region has the DNA TGCAGCGTTGGTCGACTAGCGGGAGTTGGCTACGAGCAGTACTTC.

This chain links TRBV5-4 with TRBJ2-5; 8 nucleotides line up with TRBD2. V trimming: 4 bases; J trimming: 5 bases; junction bases outside the gene matches: 13. CDR1 and CDR2 (germline): SGHNT, YYREEE (reference sequence). This CDR3 has 16 residues. The CDR3 is CASSRGGWTVGETQYF. The CDR3 coding sequence is TGTGCCAGCAGCCGGGGGGGCTGGACAGTGGGGGAGACCCAGTACTTC.

The J gene is TRBJ1-1, the V gene TRBV29-1; D remains unclear. CDR3 length: 11 amino acids. V gave up 6 bases and J gave up 4 bases, with 9 bases separating them. Germline CDR1 reads SQVTM; CDR2 reads ANQGSEA. The DNA for the CDR3 is TGCAGCGTGGCATTAGCCACTGAAGCTTTCTTT. This translates into CSVALATEAFF.

The chain employs TRBV5-1 and TRBJ2-1, with D possibly called TRBD1 or TRBD2 (10 bases each). CDR1 is SGHRS, CDR2 YFSETQ, per germline. The CDR3 has 20 residues. Trimming took off 4 bases at V and 6 bases at J, with 32 bases between the two ends. The CDR3: CASSRGTGVGSGRAGNEQFF. The CDR3 nucleotides are TGCGCCAGCAGCAGAGGGACAGGGGTAGGCAGCGGGAGGGCCGGCAATGAGCAGTTCTTC.

The chain joins TRBV7-2 to TRBJ2-2; D possibly corresponds to TRBD2 (6 bases). Trimming left V 1 base short and J 6 bases short, with 12 bases between. Germline CDR1 reads SGHTA; CDR2 reads FQGNSA. This CDR3 comprises 15 residues. The CDR3, as DNA: TGTGCCAGCAGCTTAGGGACTAATAGAGCCGGGGAGCTGTTTTTT. It encodes CASSLGTNRAGELFF.

A note on this clone: At the DNA level, this CDR3 is encoded by other sequences in the same sample as well. This rearrangement joins TRBV5-1 to TRBJ1-1; D perhaps matches TRBD1 (5 bases). Germline loops: CDR1 SGHRS, CDR2 YFSETQ. V was trimmed by 0 bases and J by 4 bases, leaving 13 bases between them. The CDR3 spans 15 residues. This chain's CDR3 is CASSLVSGGGTEAFF. CDR3 DNA sequence: TGCGCCAGCAGCTTGGTTTCTGGGGGAGGCACTGAAGCTTTCTTT.

The rearrangement uses TRBV7-2 and TRBJ1-1; no reliable D call. This CDR3 has 14 amino acids. Germline V CDR1 and CDR2: SGHTA, FQGNSA. Trimming left V 3 bases short and J 0 bases short, with 8 bases between. For the CDR3, the DNA is TGTGCCAGCAGCTTTAGACATTTGAACACTGAAGCTTTCTTT. As protein: CASSFRHLNTEAFF. The whole variable domain, remainder taken from reference TRBV7-2 and TRBJ1-1, is GAGVSQSPSNKVTEKGKDVELRCDPISGHTALYWYRQSLGQGLEFLIYFQGNSAPDKSGLPSDRFSAERTGGSVSTLTIQRTQQEDSAVYLCASSFRHLNTEAFFGQGTRLTVV.

This clone showed up just once. The chain combines TRBV5-8 with TRBJ2-1; D perhaps matches TRBD1 (5 bases). Germline CDR1 reads SGHTS; CDR2 reads YDEGEE. This CDR3 has 17 amino acids. Deletions cut 0 bases from V and 2 bases from J, with 15 bases between. The chain's CDR3 is CASSLAVWAGTYNEQFF. The DNA for the CDR3 is TGTGCCAGCAGCTTGGCGGTTTGGGCAGGGACCTACAATGAGCAGTTCTTC.

This chain links TRBV18 with TRBJ1-1; weak D call: TRBD1 (5 bases). Per germline, CDR1 KGHSH and CDR2 LQKENI. CDR3 length equals 15 residues. Trimming took off 3 bases at V and 3 bases at J, with 14 bases between the two ends. CDR3 in DNA: TGTGCCAGCTCACCTAACACAGGATCGGACACTGAAGCTTTCTTT. This sequence encodes CASSPNTGSDTEAFF.